This T cell receptor (beta chain) was recovered during a study of response to subunit inactivated influenza vaccine (dated by TCRdb to 2016 to 2019). In terms of the full investigation: Deep quantitative profiling of the T cell receptor repertoire was used in the study to follow responses to a trivalent subunit inactivated influenza vaccine. The investigation overall reported the following: According to the authors, only a limited number of new T cells may be recruited by each seasonal influenza vaccination.

Receptor libraries were prepared by RT-PCR. The reads were generated on an Illumina HiSeq 2500. TCRdb took the public reads, trimmed them with fastp at Q25, ran MiXCR for clone calling and kept in-frame beta chains. Under each unique CDR3 protein, matching rows form one entry showing the most common genes and DNA. Across this sample there are about 240,000 distinct CDR3 sequences, with more than 9% seen only once. Jointly, the top ten make up about 7.8% of the sample. On this clonotype itself: Its antigen target is currently unknown. No per-base quality is available; no much larger clone lies one base away.

The CDR1 and CDR2 encoded by the germline V gene are SGHTA and FQGNSA. The CDR3 holds 14 amino acids from the cysteine to the phenylalanine. The DNA shown is the 42-base CDR3, in frame from base 1. Trimming at the junction amounts to 11 bases on V and 0 bases on J, and the germline ends lie 16 bases apart. Sequenced here: non-naive T cells sorted from PBMCs, sampled roughly 2 weeks before vaccination. The meaning of the sample's cell subset or site label: memory T cell fraction. The sequence joins TRBV7-2 to TRBJ1-1; the D gene is perhaps TRBD1, on 6 matching bases. The source of this sequence is a man over 45 who received an inactivated influenza vaccine. Donor details come from another sample of the same person, matched by shared clones. The CDR3 region reads CALGGGPMNTEAFF. The sequence in DNA is TGTGCCCTAGGGGGGGGGCCGATGAACACTGAAGCTTTCTTT.